This TCR beta chain comes out of a study of T cells after yellow fever vaccination. Broader study findings: Weaker, the secondary response had a peak occurring faster, on day 5 versus 15.

On this clonotype itself: The antigen is unknown.

MiXCR, applied by TCRdb to the 5' RACE reads, yields one record per CDR3 protein. The sample holds under 600,000 distinct CDR3 sequences, around a fifth seen once. The sequence came from a young man who received the YFV17D yellow fever vaccine. The material sequenced was PBMCs, taken about 20 days after the first yellow fever vaccination.

The CDR3 loop reads CSARDFLASPYEQYF. In DNA, the CDR3 is TGCAGTGCTAGAGATTTTCTAGCGTCCCCCTACGAGCAGTACTTC. J is TRBJ2-7 and V is TRBV20-1, with D perhaps matching TRBD2 (6 bases). V was cut by 0 bases and J by 2 bases, with 14 bases left in between. The CDR3 is 15 amino acids. CDR1 DFQATT and CDR2 SNEGSKA come from the germline V gene (reference sequence).